The 23 T cell receptor beta chains below all came from one sample that was sequenced in a study of shared clonotypes between healthy human individuals. Sequencing was performed with immunoSEQ multiplex PCR; in TCRdb, only in-frame clones are kept and a portion is missing. The repertoire includes 2.3 million or so clones, approximately 95% of them detected once, and 0.3% to 0.4% sits in the top ten. Sequenced: naive CD4+ T cells from PBMCs. Indicated subset: CD45RA+ positively selected. Receptors were obtained from a man in his late teens or twenties in good health. Some clones in this sample may be carry-over from other donors' samples.

This chain joins TRBV28 and TRBJ2-5; 12 bases are a match to TRBD2. V shed 9 bases and J 3 bases; nucleotides not matched to a gene: 17. The CDR3 extends over 18 amino acids. Germline-derived CDR1 and CDR2 are MDHEN and SYDVKM. The CDR3 coding sequence is TGTGCCAGTAGTCAGGCTAGCGGGAGGGGCGTGCCGAAAGAGACCCAGTACTTC. Translation: CASSQASGRGVPKETQYF.

V and J are TRBV28 and TRBJ1-4; 7 bases match TRBD1. The CDR3 has 15 amino acids. Germline V gene lookup returns CDR1 MDHEN and CDR2 SYDVKM. Germline trimming cut 6 bases from V and 2 bases from J; bases unmatched to any gene: 6. CDR3 nucleotides: TGTGCCAGCAGCCGAGACAGGGTGACTAATGAAAAACTGTTTTTT. This encodes CASSRDRVTNEKLFF.

The J gene is TRBJ2-2, the V gene TRBV5-1; 9 positions agree with TRBD1. Germline V gene lookup returns CDR1 SGHRS and CDR2 YFSETQ. This CDR3 region has 14 residues. Losses at the gene ends were 7 bases for V and 2 bases for J; bases not matched to a gene: 3. CDR3 region: CASGTGTNTGELFF. The CDR3 DNA is TGCGCCAGCGGGACAGGGACAAACACCGGGGAGCTGTTTTTT.

This chain links TRBV29-1 with TRBJ2-7; D ambiguous. Trimming stripped 4 bases from V and 1 base from J, with 11 bases between. Germline V lookup: CDR1 SQVTM, CDR2 ANQGSEA. CDR3 size: 13 residues. CDR3 DNA: TGCAGCGTTGGGCGGCCGCTATCCTACGAGCAGTACTTC. It encodes CSVGRPLSYEQYF.

V usage is TRBV6-1 and J usage is TRBJ1-2; D call uncertain. The germline gives CDR1 MNHNS, CDR2 SASEGT. With 3 bases removed from V and 8 bases from J, the gap between germline ends came to 13 bases. The CDR3 sequence is 13 residues long. CDR3 region: CASSDRTSEGYTF. DNA of the CDR3: TGTGCCAGCAGTGACAGGACCAGCGAGGGCTACACCTTC.

The genes are TRBV7-7 and TRBJ2-1; tentative D call: TRBD2 (6 bases). Trimming left V 0 bases short and J 8 bases short, with 8 bases between. Per the germline V gene, CDR1 is SSHAT and CDR2 is FNYEAQ (reference sequence). The CDR3 runs 13 residues. The CDR3 nucleotides read TGTGCCAGCAGCTTAGCGGAGGGTGATGAGCAGTTCTTC. The encoded protein is CASSLAEGDEQFF. The full variable domain, its missing parts supplied by reference TRBV7-7 and TRBJ2-1, is GAGVSQSPRYKVTKRGQDVTLRCDPISSHATLYWYQQALGQGPEFLTYFNYEAQPDKSGLPSDRFSAERPEGSISTLTIQRTEQRDSAMYRCASSLAEGDEQFFGPGTRLTVL.

The CDR3 spells CASHRGGPNTGELFF. CDR3 DNA sequence: TGTGCCAGCCACCGTGGGGGGCCGAACACCGGGGAGCTGTTTTTT. The chain joins TRBV2 to TRBJ2-2; D might be TRBD1 or TRBD2, each matching 6 bases. Germline V gives CDR1 SNHLY, CDR2 FYNNEI. Deletions cut 8 bases from V and 0 bases from J, with 13 bases between. The CDR3 has 15 residues.

V and J are TRBV5-1 and TRBJ2-1; 10 nucleotides match TRBD2. Germline CDR1 and CDR2: SGHRS and YFSETQ. The ends lost 0 bases at V and 1 base at J; junction bases unmatched: 7. The CDR3 sequence is 18 residues long. The CDR3 DNA reads as TGCGCCAGCAGCTTGGCCGGGCTAGCGGGGGCGTCCTACAATGAGCAGTTCTTC. Residues: CASSLAGLAGASYNEQFF.

This clone was seen a single time. The chain recombines TRBV10-3 with TRBJ2-5, with a weak D call TRBD2 (5 bases). Trimming left V 5 bases short and J 5 bases short, with 12 bases between. Germline V gene data show CDR1 as ENHRY and CDR2 as SYGVKD. This CDR3 contains 13 residues. As DNA, the CDR3 is TGTGCCATCAGTTTCCCGGGAAAGGAGACCCAGTACTTC. This sequence encodes CAISFPGKETQYF.

A note on this clone: The sample carries other DNA sequences with the same CDR3. The V call is TRBV28, the J call TRBJ1-3; weak D call: TRBD1 (5 bases). Looked up from germline, CDR1 is MDHEN and CDR2 is SYDVKM. The CDR3 is 14 residues long. The V gene lost 3 bases and the J gene lost 4 bases, with 10 bases spanning the gap. The DNA of the CDR3 is TGTGCCAGCAGTTTCGGGGGAGCGGGAAACACCATATATTTT. This translates into CASSFGGAGNTIYF.

The rearrangement links TRBV28 to TRBJ1-6; 8 bases map to TRBD1. V shed 6 bases, J shed 9 bases, and the junction held 10 bases outside the gene matches. The CDR3 extends over 15 amino acids. Germline V lookup: CDR1 MDHEN, CDR2 SYDVKM. The CDR3 DNA is TGTGCCAGCAGCCCAATGACAGGGGAAAGTTCACCCCTCCACTTT. Translating gives CASSPMTGESSPLHF.

The V gene is TRBV7-3, the J gene TRBJ2-3; the D call may be TRBD1 or TRBD2 (5 bases each). Germline CDR1 reads SGHTA; CDR2 reads FQGTGA. Trimming cost V 3 bases and J 3 bases, with 10 bases left between them. This CDR3 spans 14 amino acids. The CDR3 DNA reads as TGTGCCAGCAGCTTGGGGGTAGTTACAGATACGCAGTATTTT. Translated: CASSLGVVTDTQYF.

The V call is TRBV6-6, the J call TRBJ2-3, with D possibly matching TRBD2 (6 bases). V lost 2 bases and J 1 base, leaving 13 bases between the germline ends. Germline V gene sequence: CDR1 MNHNY, CDR2 SVGAGI (reference sequence). This CDR3 region has 16 residues. CDR3 in amino acids: CASSYHSGGGTDTQYF. The CDR3 nucleotides read TGTGCCAGCAGTTACCATAGCGGAGGCGGCACAGATACGCAGTATTTT.

Comment on this clone: The conserved phenylalanine or tryptophan normally closing the CDR3 is absent here, so this likely arose from a read error. Because the CDR3's place on the DNA is in doubt, the DNA is left out and the CDR3 is given as listed by TCRdb. The rearrangement uses TRBV15 and TRBJ1-5. Ends included, the CDR3 has 13 residues. Germline CDR1 LNHNV, CDR2 YYDKDF (reference sequence). This chain's CDR3 is CATSRGGGLPPLV.

This sequence joins TRBV7-2 and TRBJ2-1; D gene ambiguous. Trimming pared 0 bases from V and 7 bases from J, leaving 16 bases between. Germline V CDR1 and CDR2: SGHTA, FQGNSA. This CDR3 contains 16 residues. The CDR3 sequence is CASSLATPHLRNEQFF. CDR3 coding DNA: TGTGCCAGCAGCTTAGCAACGCCCCACCTGAGGAATGAGCAGTTCTTC.

Worth noting for this clone: The same CDR3 arises from other DNA sequences in this sample as well. The chain couples TRBV28 to TRBJ1-4; D not certain. This CDR3 contains 11 residues. Germline loops: CDR1 MDHEN, CDR2 SYDVKM. V was cut by 6 bases and J by 8 bases, with 7 bases left in between. CDR3 loop: CASRGGEKLFF. In DNA, the CDR3 is TGTGCCAGCAGGGGTGGAGAAAAACTGTTTTTT.

CDR3 in amino acids: CASSLQGHSGNTIYF. CDR3 bases: TGCGCCAGCAGCCTACAGGGACACTCTGGAAACACCATATATTTT. J is TRBJ1-3 and V is TRBV5-1, with D maybe TRBD1 (6 bases). Germline-derived CDR1 and CDR2 are SGHRS and YFSETQ. The CDR3 covers 15 residues. V was clipped by 4 bases and J by 0 bases, with 11 bases between them.

CDR3 DNA sequence: TGTGCCAGCAGCCGTAATGGACTAGCGGGAGTCAATGAGCAGTTCTTC. This encodes CASSRNGLAGVNEQFF. The rearrangement uses TRBV7-7 and TRBJ2-1; TRBD2 agrees at 13 bases. The CDR3 is 16 amino acids. The germline V gene has CDR1 SSHAT and CDR2 FNYEAQ (reference sequence). V dropped 5 bases and J dropped 6; count of bases not matched to a gene: 7.

The chain has TRBV5-1 and TRBJ2-7; unclear D gene. The germline gives CDR1 SGHRS, CDR2 YFSETQ. CDR3 length: 12 amino acids. V lost 0 bases to trimming and J lost 4 bases, with 5 bases between them. The CDR3 protein is CASSLGEYEQYF. The DNA for the CDR3 is TGCGCCAGCAGCTTGGGGGAATACGAGCAGTACTTC.

This chain joins TRBV4-3 and TRBJ1-3, with 10 bases matching TRBD1. Per the germline V gene, CDR1 is LGHNA and CDR2 is YSLEER. Trimming cost V 0 bases and J 4 bases; bases outside gene matches: 0. The CDR3 is made up of 15 amino acids. The CDR3 DNA sequence: TGCGCCAGCAGCCAAGAGGGACAGGGGGGAAACACCATATATTTT. Encoded protein: CASSQEGQGGNTIYF.

This chain joins TRBV28 and TRBJ1-2; D remains ambiguous. Trimming shortened V by 5 bases and J by 2 bases, and 9 bases separated the two germline ends. This CDR3 region has 13 residues. The germline CDR1 and CDR2 sequences are MDHEN and SYDVKM. For the CDR3, the DNA is TGTGCCAGCAGTAGGCTAGGCAACTATGGCTACACCTTC. Translation gives CASSRLGNYGYTF.

V is TRBV5-1 and J is TRBJ1-4; 8 nucleotides align to TRBD1. Trimming cost V 1 base and J 8 bases; bases outside gene matches: 13. This CDR3 region has 17 residues. The germline CDR1 and CDR2 sequences are SGHRS and YFSETQ. The DNA for the CDR3 is TGCGCCAGCAGCTTGTCTTCAGGGGCAGGGGGCCGGGAAAAACTGTTTTTT. As protein: CASSLSSGAGGREKLFF.

The chain uses TRBV18 and TRBJ1-5; D is unresolved. The CDR3 is 14 residues long. With 3 bases removed from V and 3 bases from J, the gap between germline ends came to 9 bases. Looked up from germline, CDR1 is KGHSH and CDR2 is LQKENI. The CDR3 sequence is CASSPRRDNQPQHF. The CDR3 DNA sequence: TGTGCCAGCTCACCGAGAAGGGACAATCAGCCCCAGCATTTT.